This TCR beta chain was profiled in a study of blood T cell repertoires in COVID-19. J was trimmed by 2 bases and V by 2 bases; bases with no gene match: 3. Germline V lookup: CDR1 WNHNN, CDR2 SYGVQD (reference sequence). This CDR3 has 15 residues. Profiled with immunoSEQ multiplex PCR; TCRdb holds only in-frame clones, not every one. The top ten hold 6% to 6.5% of the sample, which has around 280,000 clones, around 85% seen once. The chain links TRBV10-1 to TRBJ2-3; TRBD2 matches 8 bases. The receptor was isolated from a middle-aged woman who had recovered from COVID-19. The sequenced sample was PBMCs or T cells enriched from blood (not recorded which). DNA for the CDR3: TGCGCCAGCAGTGAGGTAGCGGGACCCACAGATACGCAGTATTTT. Amino acids: CASSEVAGPTDTQYF.